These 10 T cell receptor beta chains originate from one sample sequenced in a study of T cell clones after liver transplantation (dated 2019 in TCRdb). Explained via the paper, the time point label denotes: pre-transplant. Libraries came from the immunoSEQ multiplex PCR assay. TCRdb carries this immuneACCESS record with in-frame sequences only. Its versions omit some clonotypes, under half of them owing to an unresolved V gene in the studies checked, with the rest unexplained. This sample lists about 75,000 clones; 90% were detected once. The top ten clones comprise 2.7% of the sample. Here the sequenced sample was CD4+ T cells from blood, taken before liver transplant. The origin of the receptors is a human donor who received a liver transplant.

CDR3 sequence (DNA): TGTGCCAGCAGTGTTGGACTATCCTACGAGCAGTACTTC. Amino acid sequence: CASSVGLSYEQYF. The J gene is TRBJ2-7, the V gene TRBV2, with D possibly being TRBD2 (6 bases). The length of the CDR3 is 13 residues. V gave up 4 bases and J gave up 1 base, with 8 bases separating them. Per the germline V gene, CDR1 is SNHLY and CDR2 is FYNNEI.

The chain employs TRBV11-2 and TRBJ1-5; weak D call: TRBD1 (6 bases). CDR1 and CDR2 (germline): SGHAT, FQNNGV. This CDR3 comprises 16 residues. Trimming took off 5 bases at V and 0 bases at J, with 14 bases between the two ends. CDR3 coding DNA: TGTGCCAGCAGCCAAGGCGGGGGGGCTAGCAATCAGCCCCAGCATTTT. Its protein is CASSQGGGASNQPQHF.

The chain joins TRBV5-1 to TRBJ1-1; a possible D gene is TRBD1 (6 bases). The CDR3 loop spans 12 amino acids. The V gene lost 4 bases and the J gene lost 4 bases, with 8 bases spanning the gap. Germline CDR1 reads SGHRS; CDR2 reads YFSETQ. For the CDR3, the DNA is TGCGCCAGCAGCACGGGGGCCACTGAAGCTTTCTTT. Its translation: CASSTGATEAFF.

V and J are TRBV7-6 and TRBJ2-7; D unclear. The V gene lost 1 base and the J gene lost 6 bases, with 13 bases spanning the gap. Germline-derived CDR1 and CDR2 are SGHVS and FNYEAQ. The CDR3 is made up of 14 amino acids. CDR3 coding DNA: TGTGCCAGCAGCTTAGTCGGCGGTTCGGGCGAGCAGTACTTC. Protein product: CASSLVGGSGEQYF.

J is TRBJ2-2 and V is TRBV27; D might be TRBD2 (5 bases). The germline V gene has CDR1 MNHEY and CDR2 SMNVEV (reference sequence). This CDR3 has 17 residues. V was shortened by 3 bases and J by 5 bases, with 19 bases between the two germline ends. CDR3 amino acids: CASSLLAPNPWTGELFF. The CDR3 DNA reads TGTGCCAGCAGTTTGCTAGCTCCGAACCCTTGGACCGGGGAGCTGTTTTTT.

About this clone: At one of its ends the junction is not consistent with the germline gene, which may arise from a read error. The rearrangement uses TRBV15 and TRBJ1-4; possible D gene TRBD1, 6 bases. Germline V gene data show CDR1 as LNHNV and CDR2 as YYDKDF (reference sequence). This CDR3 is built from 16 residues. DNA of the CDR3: TGTGCCACCAGCAGAGGAGAAGGGACACCTAACGAAAAACTGTTTTTT. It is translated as CATSRGEGTPNEKLFF.

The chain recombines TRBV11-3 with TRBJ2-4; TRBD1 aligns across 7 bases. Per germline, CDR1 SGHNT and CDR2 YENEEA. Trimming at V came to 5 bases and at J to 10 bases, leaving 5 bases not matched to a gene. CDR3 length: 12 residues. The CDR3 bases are TGTGCCAGCAGCCCCGGGACAGAGATTCAGTACTTC. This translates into CASSPGTEIQYF.

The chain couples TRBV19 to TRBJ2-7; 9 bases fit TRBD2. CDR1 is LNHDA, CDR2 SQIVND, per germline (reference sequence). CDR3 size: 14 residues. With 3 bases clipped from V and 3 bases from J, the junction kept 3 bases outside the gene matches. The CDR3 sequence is CASSMAAGGYEQYF. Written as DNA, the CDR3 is TGTGCCAGTAGTATGGCAGCGGGAGGCTACGAGCAGTACTTC. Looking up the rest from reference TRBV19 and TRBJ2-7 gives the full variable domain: DGGITQSPKYLFRKEGQNVTLSCEQNLNHDAMYWYRQDPGQGLRLIYYSQIVNDFQKGDIAEGYSVSREKKESFPLTVTSAQKNPTAFYLCASSMAAGGYEQYFGPGTRLTVT.

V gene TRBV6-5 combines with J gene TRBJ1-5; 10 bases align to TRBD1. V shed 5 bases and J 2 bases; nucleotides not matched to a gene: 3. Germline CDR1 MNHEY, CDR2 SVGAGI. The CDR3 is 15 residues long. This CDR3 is CASSRTGGGNQPQHF. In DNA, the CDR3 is TGTGCCAGCAGTCGGACAGGGGGGGGCAATCAGCCCCAGCATTTT.

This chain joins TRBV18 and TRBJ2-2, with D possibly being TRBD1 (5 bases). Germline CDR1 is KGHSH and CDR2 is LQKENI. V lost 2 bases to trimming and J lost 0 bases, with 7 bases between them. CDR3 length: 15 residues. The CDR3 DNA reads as TGTGCCAGCTCACCAGACAGAACGAACACCGGGGAGCTGTTTTTT. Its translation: CASSPDRTNTGELFF.